This TCR beta chain emerged from a study of shared clonotypes between healthy human individuals. Study observations and caveats: The rarefaction results pointed to incomplete sorted-subset sequencing despite large depth.

A word on this clone: Its antigen remains unidentified.

CDR1 and CDR2 (germline): MGHRA, YSYEKL. The V gene end was trimmed by 4 bases and the J gene end by 3 bases; junction bases not matched to a gene: 13. This CDR3 has 17 amino acids. As originally analysed: Sequence data from immunoSEQ were junction-only and lacked quality scores; consequently, filtering differed. The repertoire was sequenced with immunoSEQ multiplex PCR; TCRdb's copy has only in-frame clones and lacks some. That table gives V, J and clone size, and the DNA gave D and trimming. The data contain roughly 720,000 clones, roughly 91% of them singletons. The TCR comes from a man between 18 and 29 years old in good health. Some clones in this sample may be carry-over from other donors' samples. What was sequenced was memory CD8+ T cells from PBMCs. The subset denotes: CD45RO+ cells pooled with CCR7-negative TemRA cells. The chain links TRBV4-1 to TRBJ2-7, with 9 bases lining up with TRBD2. CDR3 region: CASSPRPASGIDYEQYF. The CDR3, as DNA: TGCGCCAGCAGCCCAAGACCGGCTAGCGGGATTGACTACGAGCAGTACTTC.